The present entry profiles one TCR beta chain with its context. As yet, its antigen is unknown. These data are taken from a study of T-cell memory formation after mild COVID-19. Findings and caveats of the study: Among clones contracting day 15 to 85, CD4/CD8 was balanced, whereas later expanders leaned CD4+.

TCR alpha and TCR beta cDNA libraries carrying sample barcodes and UMIs were produced by 5'RACE using constant-segment primers. TCRdb re-called the 5' RACE reads with MiXCR, one entry per CDR3 protein. The profile shows roughly 350,000 distinct CDR3 sequences, 21% of them singletons. The source of this sequence is an adult woman who had mild COVID-19 (a few samples of this study predate the infection). Cell type and time point are not known. The sample taken for sequencing was PBMCs or a T cell subset sorted from them (not recorded which).

The CDR3 region has the DNA TGTGCCAGCAGCCGGACAGGGGGCCTATTCGAGCAGTACTTC. This gives the protein CASSRTGGLFEQYF. The V gene is TRBV7-9, the J gene TRBJ2-7, with TRBD1 matching over 11 bases. The J segment lost 6 bases and the V segment lost 5 bases, leaving 6 bases of the junction unmatched. This CDR3 comprises 14 residues. CDR1 and CDR2 (germline): SEHNR, FQNEAQ (reference sequence).